The text below deals with one T cell receptor (beta chain). The CDR3 sequence is 14 residues long. Germline V CDR1 and CDR2: DFQATT, SNEGSKA (reference sequence). The second PCR ran roughly 6 to 12 cycles with a sample-barcoded 5' primer and J-beta primers. TCRdb re-called the 5' RACE reads through MiXCR, storing one row per CDR3 protein. This table has some 1.4 million distinct CDR3 sequences, approximately 40% appearing once. The sample comes from a study of blood T cells in healthy people across ages. This TCR was sampled from a woman aged 18-29 years in good health. Sequenced material: blood. The chain carries TRBV20-1 and TRBJ2-4; 8 positions match TRBD1. The assigned J gene may be wrong: the sequence end matches TRBJ2-5 better. CDR3 nucleotides: TGCAGTGCTAGTCCTCAGGGGGCGAGAAAGACCCAGTACTTC. Its protein is CSASPQGARKTQYF.